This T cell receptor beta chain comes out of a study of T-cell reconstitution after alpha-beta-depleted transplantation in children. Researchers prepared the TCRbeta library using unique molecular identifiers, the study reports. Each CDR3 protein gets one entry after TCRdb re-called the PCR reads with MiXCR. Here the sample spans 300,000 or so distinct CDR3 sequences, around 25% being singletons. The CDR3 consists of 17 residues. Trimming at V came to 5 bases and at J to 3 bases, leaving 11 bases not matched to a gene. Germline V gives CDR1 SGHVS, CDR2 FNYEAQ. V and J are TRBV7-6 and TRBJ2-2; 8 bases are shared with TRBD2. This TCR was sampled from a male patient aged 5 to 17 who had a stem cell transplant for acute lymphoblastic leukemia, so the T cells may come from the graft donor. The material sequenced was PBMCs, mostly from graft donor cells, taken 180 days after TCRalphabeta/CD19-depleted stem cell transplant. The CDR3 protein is CASSPLSGSRYTGELFF. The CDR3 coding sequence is TGTGCCAGCAGCCCTCTGAGCGGGAGTCGCTACACCGGGGAGCTGTTTTTT.